This TCR beta chain was observed in a study of T cells after yellow fever vaccination. Study overall: Fractions containing few cells were prepared with SMART-Seq v4 Ultra Low Input.

This clonotype came up many times. Each CDR3 protein is one row after TCRdb ran MiXCR on the 5' RACE reads. The table shows over 35,000 distinct CDR3 sequences, with 5.5% to 7.5% occurring only once. The clonotype was recovered from a young man who received the YFV17D yellow fever vaccine. Sequencing used PBMCs, either bulk or a sorted T-cell subset (CD4+, CD8+, memory, or dextramer-sorted; not recorded which), obtained 45 days after the yellow fever booster vaccination.

In nucleotides, the CDR3 is TGTGCCATCACCGGGCTCACCGGGGAGCTGTTTTTT. Translated: CAITGLTGELFF. This sequence joins TRBV10-3 and TRBJ2-2; D uncertain. Germline V gives CDR1 ENHRY, CDR2 SYGVKD. CDR3 length equals 12 residues. V was shortened by 7 bases and J by 4 bases, with 7 bases between the two germline ends.